This TCR beta chain was sequenced for a study of cytomegalovirus exposure and HLA in healthy donors. The CDR3 sequence is 14 residues long. V was pared by 9 bases and J by 0 bases, with 3 bases of the junction left unmatched. Germline V CDR1 and CDR2: MNHNY, SVGAGI (reference sequence). On this clone itself: Its antigen is as yet unknown.

Whole-study findings and limits: Later analysis indicated greater clonal expansion among HLA-associated TCR beta chains than among equally common other chains. What a later analysis reportedly showed was that an Asian-associated ancestry cluster had fewer N-insertions than the approximately 670-donor mean. Despite most TCR sequences being rare, some public TCRs occurred in many donors. Roughly even sequencing depth across donors was the assumption behind the presence/absence analyses.

The PCR employed 60 Vbeta primers together with 13 Jbeta primers. Profiling relied on immunoSEQ multiplex PCR, and the TCRdb table lists in-frame clones only, not all of them. The table includes more than 45,000 clones, approximately 80% detected once. The sample consisted of PBMCs. The receptor was derived from a man in his fifties or sixties in good health and CMV-seronegative. The rearrangement uses TRBV6-6 and TRBJ2-1, with 9 bases lining up with TRBD2. The CDR3 spells CASLAGDSYNEQFF. In nucleotides, the CDR3 is TGTGCCAGTTTAGCGGGGGACTCCTACAATGAGCAGTTCTTC.